The 13 T cell receptor beta chains listed next were all sequenced from one sample in a study of blood T cell repertoires in COVID-19. Libraries were prepared by immunoSEQ multiplex PCR; TCRdb keeps only in-frame clonotypes and omits some of them. Altogether roughly 110,000 clones are present, around 86% being singletons, with the ten largest covering 7% to 9%. Sequencing was done on a sample of peripheral blood. Every receptor here comes from a man between 65 and 85 years old with acute or convalescent COVID-19.

The rearrangement links TRBV6-5 to TRBJ1-2; D perhaps matches TRBD1 (6 bases). Germline V gene lookup returns CDR1 MNHEY and CDR2 SVGAGI. Trimming took 2 bases from V and 2 from J, leaving 6 bases between them. CDR3 length: 13 residues. The CDR3: CASSYDRNYGYTF. CDR3 in DNA: TGTGCCAGCAGTTACGACAGGAACTATGGCTACACCTTC.

This clone was seen just once. The chain combines TRBV18 with TRBJ2-1, with 11 nucleotides matching TRBD2. With 1 base clipped from V and 6 bases from J, the junction kept 11 bases outside the gene matches. The CDR3 has 18 residues. The V gene's germline CDR1 is KGHSH and CDR2 LQKENI. The DNA of the CDR3 is TGTGCCAGCTCACCACGGACTAGCGGGTCGCCTCTTTCCAATGAGCAGTTCTTC. Residues: CASSPRTSGSPLSNEQFF.

The genes are TRBV12-5 and TRBJ2-1; D ambiguous. Trimming left V 0 bases short and J 15 bases short, with 18 bases between. The V gene's germline CDR1 is LGHNT and CDR2 FRNRAP. The CDR3 contains 14 residues. For the CDR3, the DNA is TGTGCTAGTGGTTTGGTCGGAGCCAGCAGTGAGAGGTTCTTC. This translates into CASGLVGASSERFF.

Of note for this clone: Compared with germline, one end of the junction differs, possibly owing to a read error. This sequence joins TRBV6-1 and TRBJ1-2; D is uncertain. The CDR3 covers 15 residues. CDR1 is MNHNS, CDR2 SASEGT, per germline. The CDR3 loop is CASCELSTTLYGYTF. The CDR3 DNA sequence: TGTGCCAGCTGTGAACTCTCCACGACTCTCTATGGCTACACCTTC.

This clone was detected a few times. The chain carries TRBV5-1 and TRBJ2-7; 8 bases are a match to TRBD1. Germline trimming cut 5 bases from V and 2 bases from J; bases unmatched to any gene: 9. The V gene's germline CDR1 is SGHRS and CDR2 YFSETQ. The CDR3 spans 15 residues. The CDR3 protein is CASSLWTGTTYEQYF. Written as DNA, the CDR3 is TGCGCCAGCAGTTTGTGGACAGGGACCACCTACGAGCAGTACTTC.

This clone has just a few counts. The chain carries TRBV5-4 and TRBJ2-3; D remains ambiguous. Looked up from germline, CDR1 is SGHNT and CDR2 is YYREEE (reference sequence). Trimming removed 1 base at V and 3 bases at J, with 6 bases between. The CDR3 is 13 residues long. CDR3: CASSLQDTDTQYF. The DNA of the CDR3 is TGTGCCAGCAGCTTGCAGGATACAGATACGCAGTATTTT.

The chain carries TRBV18 and TRBJ1-4; a possible D gene is TRBD1 (6 bases). This CDR3 comprises 14 residues. The ends were cut back, 3 bases at V and 6 bases at J, with 11 bases in the middle. In germline, CDR1 is KGHSH, CDR2 LQKENI. The CDR3 sequence: CASSPGRGYEKLFF. The CDR3 DNA is TGTGCCAGCTCACCTGGCAGGGGATATGAAAAACTGTTTTTT.

V gene TRBV5-8 combines with J gene TRBJ1-1; D is undetermined. Germline lookup yields CDR1 SGHTS and CDR2 YDEGEE. The CDR3 length is 17 residues. V was trimmed by 0 bases and J by 0 bases, leaving 15 bases between them. CDR3 sequence reads: CASSLVRRSLMNTEAFF. The CDR3 region has the DNA TGTGCCAGCAGCTTGGTTCGCAGGTCCCTTATGAACACTGAAGCTTTCTTT. Variable domain in full (rest from reference TRBV5-8 and TRBJ1-1): EAGVTQSPTHLIKTRGQQATLRCSPISGHTSVYWYQQALGLGLQFLLWYDEGEERNRGNFPPRFSGRQFPNYSSELNVNALELEDSALYLCASSLVRRSLMNTEAFFGQGTRLTVV.

The gene calls are TRBV3-1 (or the pseudogene TRBV3-2) and TRBJ2-3; 7 nucleotides align to TRBD1. The CDR3 spans 15 residues. V shed 4 bases and J 2 bases; nucleotides not matched to a gene: 6. CDR1 is LGHDT and CDR2 is YNNKEL in the germline V gene (reference sequence). CDR3 sequence: CASSLRQGVTDTQYF. CDR3 DNA sequence: TGTGCCAGCAGCCTACGACAGGGAGTCACAGATACGCAGTATTTT.

V gene TRBV7-6 combines with J gene TRBJ2-1; TRBD2 agrees at 11 bases. The CDR3 is made up of 17 amino acids. The ends lost 5 bases at V and 6 bases at J; junction bases unmatched: 12. Germline CDR1 reads SGHVS; CDR2 reads FNYEAQ. DNA for the CDR3: TGTGCCAGCAGCACCCGGGAACCTAGCGGGGGGATCAATGAGCAGTTCTTC. Residues: CASSTREPSGGINEQFF.

This rearrangement joins TRBV28 to TRBJ1-1; 8 nucleotides match TRBD1. Unmatched junction bases numbered 1, after V lost 2 bases and J lost 2 bases. Germline CDR1 is MDHEN and CDR2 is SYDVKM. This CDR3 contains 14 residues. The CDR3 DNA is TGTGCCAGCAGTTTACAGGGGGCAAACACTGAAGCTTTCTTT. It encodes CASSLQGANTEAFF.

V gene TRBV29-1 combines with J gene TRBJ1-4; D is unresolved. Trimming removed 7 bases from V and 7 bases from J, with 16 bases in between. CDR3 length: 13 amino acids. Germline V lookup: CDR1 SQVTM, CDR2 ANQGSEA. CDR3 coding DNA: TGCAGCGCTGGATCCGGGAAAGGTGAAAAACTGTTTTTT. Its protein product is CSAGSGKGEKLFF.

The sample holds one count of this clone. The J gene is TRBJ1-5, the V gene TRBV6-1; 9 positions match TRBD1. Germline V gene data show CDR1 as MNHNS and CDR2 as SASEGT. The CDR3 length is 16 residues. V lost 2 bases, J lost 5 bases, and 7 bases stayed unmatched. The CDR3 DNA sequence: TGTGCCAGCAGTGAAAGGGGACAGGGTAGTTATCAGCCCCAGCATTTT. As protein: CASSERGQGSYQPQHF.